This T cell receptor beta chain derives from a study of cytomegalovirus exposure and HLA in healthy donors. Study outcomes and limitations: Most sequenced TCRs were rare (though some public TCRs occurred in many donors).

With 60 Vbeta and 13 Jbeta primers, the PCR was carried out. The data were produced by immunoSEQ multiplex PCR, yet TCRdb's version contains in-frame clones alone and is incomplete. The sample contains 100,000 to 150,000 clones, roughly 78% of which appear only once. Germline V lookup: CDR1 SGHRS, CDR2 YFSETQ. This CDR3 has 15 residues. Trimming removed 6 bases from V and 0 bases from J, with 14 bases in between. As concerns this clone: Its antigen is currently unknown.

The chain carries TRBV5-1 and TRBJ2-3; possibly TRBD1 for D (6 bases). Sequencing input: PBMCs. The clonotype was recovered from a man younger than 45 in good health and CMV-seropositive. The CDR3: CASKDSGKSTDTQYF. The CDR3 DNA sequence: TGCGCCAGCAAGGACAGCGGAAAAAGCACAGATACGCAGTATTTT.